This T cell receptor (beta chain) was identified during a study of cytomegalovirus exposure and HLA in healthy donors. Study-level findings and limits: Associated with cytomegalovirus, according to the listing, were 150 to 200 TCR beta chains. The classifier reportedly diagnosed cytomegalovirus status with high specificity and sensitivity.

About this clone: Its antigen is currently unknown.

Per germline, CDR1 SGHRS and CDR2 YFSETQ. CDR3 size: 13 residues. Trimming took 6 bases from V and 4 from J, leaving 12 bases between them. Sequenced by immunoSEQ multiplex PCR; TCRdb stores in-frame clones only, minus some. The table includes 150,000 to 200,000 clones, around four fifths detected once. Separation from the roughly 680-subject first cohort characterized the roughly 120-subject validation cohort, to which the donors belonged. This sequence joins TRBV5-1 and TRBJ2-3; D is perhaps TRBD1 (6 bases). This receptor was identified in a man aged 30 to 39 in good health and CMV-seropositive. Sequenced input: PBMCs. DNA for the CDR3: TGCGCCAGCAATCAGGGGAATGCAGATACGCAGTATTTT. Amino acid sequence: CASNQGNADTQYF.